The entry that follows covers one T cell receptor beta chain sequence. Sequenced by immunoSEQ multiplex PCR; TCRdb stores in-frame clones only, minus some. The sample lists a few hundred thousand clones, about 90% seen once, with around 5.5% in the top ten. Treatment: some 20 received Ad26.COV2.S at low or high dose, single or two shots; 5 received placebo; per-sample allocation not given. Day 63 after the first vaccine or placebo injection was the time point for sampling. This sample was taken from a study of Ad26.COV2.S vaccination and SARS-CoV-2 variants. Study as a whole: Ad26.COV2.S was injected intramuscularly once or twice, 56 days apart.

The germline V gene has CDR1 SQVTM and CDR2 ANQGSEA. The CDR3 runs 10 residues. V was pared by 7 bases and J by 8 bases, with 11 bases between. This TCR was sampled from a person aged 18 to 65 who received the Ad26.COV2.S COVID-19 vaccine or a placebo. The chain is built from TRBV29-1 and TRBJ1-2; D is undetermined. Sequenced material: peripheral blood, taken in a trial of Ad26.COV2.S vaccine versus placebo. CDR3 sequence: CSAGEDGYTF. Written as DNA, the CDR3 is TGCAGCGCCGGAGAGGACGGCTACACCTTC.